The entry below gives a single T cell receptor beta chain sequence along with its context. Looked up from germline, CDR1 is LNHNV and CDR2 is YYDKDF (reference sequence). There are 15 residues in the CDR3. J was trimmed by 4 bases and V by 1 base; bases with no gene match: 2. RNA amounts of roughly 0.5 to 1 ug underwent reverse transcription with random hexamers. Using its own MiXCR run on the immunoSEQ multiplex PCR reads, TCRdb lists one record per CDR3 protein. The profile covers some 170,000 distinct CDR3 sequences, with 85% to 95% appearing a single time and 0.099% taken by the ten largest. The data stem from a study of CD8 T cells in Susac syndrome.

This receptor was obtained from a human donor with Susac syndrome. This chain links TRBV15 with TRBJ2-2; 8 nucleotides line up with TRBD1. The sample was CD4+ T cells from PBMCs. The CDR3, as DNA: TGTGCCACCAGCAGAGGGACAGGGCCCACCGGGGAGCTGTTTTTT. Protein product: CATSRGTGPTGELFF.